The source of this T cell receptor beta chain is a study of regulatory T cells in long-lasting Graves disease. Through Arm-PCR of CDR3 regions and iRepertoire HTBI primers, TCR beta libraries were built. Via MiXCR, TCRdb re-called the multiplex PCR reads, giving one row per CDR3 protein. The top ten hold about 17% of the sample, which has under 800,000 distinct CDR3 sequences, 15% to 20% seen once. Time point specified: newly diagnosed GD, antithyroid drugs for less than 3 months. PBMCs provided the RNA from which the TCR library was made. Between the trimmed V and J ends, which lost 0 bases and 7 bases, there was a span of 16 bases. Looked up from germline, CDR1 is MGHRA and CDR2 is YSYEKL. This CDR3 has 15 amino acids. The same sample was also used in a study of T cells in Graves' hyperthyroidism and ophthalmopathy.

The TCR originated in a woman under 40 with Graves disease. Here the sequenced sample was peripheral blood mononuclear cells (PBMCs), taken at new diagnosis, from a patient treated with antithyroid drugs. This sequence joins TRBV4-1 and TRBJ2-7; D not resolved. The CDR3 DNA sequence: TGCGCCAGCAGCCAAGATGATAACTGGGGTCGGGAGCAGTACTTC. Translation: CASSQDDNWGREQYF.